These 26 T cell receptor beta chains came from one sample sequenced in a study of CD8+ T cells in alopecia areata. Investigators isolated RNA and reverse transcribed it into cDNA to act as the sequencing template. The protocol was immunoSEQ multiplex PCR, while the TCRdb copy is restricted to in-frame clones and leaves out a portion. The sample gives roughly 64,000 clones, roughly 45% of which show up once; 51% is in the top ten. The sequenced material came from NKG2D-low CD8+ T cells sorted from blood. The source is a human donor with alopecia areata.

In its sample, this clone was seen a few times. V is TRBV9 and J is TRBJ2-7; D is unclear. Trimming stripped 5 bases from V and 6 bases from J, with 18 bases between. Germline V CDR1 and CDR2: SGDLS, YYNGEE. This CDR3 contains 14 residues. The CDR3 DNA is TGTGCCAGCAGTGACCAAGACTTCGGCCTCGAGCAGTACTTC. This gives the protein CASSDQDFGLEQYF.

This chain uses TRBV27 with TRBJ2-7, with TRBD2 matching over 8 bases. This CDR3 spans 15 amino acids. Germline CDR1 and CDR2: MNHEY and SMNVEV (reference sequence). V dropped 1 base and J dropped 3; count of bases not matched to a gene: 5. DNA of the CDR3: TGTGCCAGCAGTTTATTAGGTAGCGGGGACTACGAGCAGTACTTC. This sequence encodes CASSLLGSGDYEQYF.

This sequence joins TRBV28 and TRBJ2-3, with D perhaps matching TRBD1 (6 bases). Germline CDR1 and CDR2: MDHEN and SYDVKM. Deletions cut 4 bases from V and 5 bases from J, with 13 bases between. The CDR3 sequence is 14 residues long. The CDR3 sequence is CASSWTQGLDTQYF. CDR3 DNA sequence: TGTGCCAGCAGTTGGACCCAGGGGTTAGATACGCAGTATTTT.

In this sample, this clone turned up a few times. The chain is built from TRBV19 and TRBJ2-3; 7 nucleotides align to TRBD1. Germline CDR1 reads LNHDA; CDR2 reads SQIVND (reference sequence). Trimming took 3 bases from V and 1 from J; bases not matched to a gene: 10. The CDR3 loop spans 17 amino acids. CDR3: CASSMRAGGSRTDTQYF. The DNA of the CDR3 is TGTGCCAGTAGTATGAGGGCAGGGGGTTCTCGCACAGATACGCAGTATTTT.

This clone has just a few counts. The rearrangement uses TRBV19 and TRBJ1-3; no reliable D call. The V and J ends lost 3 bases and 0 bases respectively, with 9 bases between them. The length of the CDR3 is 15 residues. CDR1 is LNHDA and CDR2 is SQIVND in the germline V gene (reference sequence). The CDR3 sequence: CASSINIHSGNTIYF. As DNA, the CDR3 is TGTGCCAGTAGTATTAACATACACTCTGGAAACACCATATATTTT.

The gene calls are TRBV29-1 and TRBJ2-1; D is ambiguous. V lost 5 bases and J lost 3, with 11 bases in between. The germline V gene has CDR1 SQVTM and CDR2 ANQGSEA. CDR3 size: 13 residues. CDR3 in amino acids: CSVLTSNYNEQFF. The CDR3, as DNA: TGCAGCGTTCTGACTTCAAACTACAATGAGCAGTTCTTC.

The chain joins TRBV9 to TRBJ2-2; 9 bases line up with TRBD2. CDR1 and CDR2 from the germline V gene are SGDLS and YYNGEE. The CDR3 runs 17 residues. The J segment lost 4 bases and the V segment lost 2 bases, leaving 9 bases of the junction unmatched. The CDR3 protein is CASSVFSSGATTGELFF. The CDR3 DNA reads as TGTGCCAGCAGCGTTTTTTCTAGCGGGGCGACCACCGGGGAGCTGTTTTTT.

The CDR3 DNA reads TGTGCCAGCAGTACAGGATACAGCTCCTACGAGCAGTACTTC. It is translated as CASSTGYSSYEQYF. This chain links TRBV6-6 with TRBJ2-7, with a possible D match to TRBD1 (5 bases). Germline CDR1 MNHNY, CDR2 SVGAGI (reference sequence). There are 14 residues in the CDR3. Trimming took 5 bases from V and 0 from J, leaving 11 bases between them.

The table lists this clone with a few counts. The rearrangement links TRBV19 to TRBJ2-1; D not resolved. The CDR3 runs 14 residues. V was cut by 3 bases and J by 7 bases, with 13 bases left in between. The germline V gene encodes CDR1 LNHDA and CDR2 SQIVND (reference sequence). The CDR3 bases are TGTGCCAGTAGTATGGTAAGGGATGGGAATGAGCAGTTCTTC. Translated, it gives CASSMVRDGNEQFF. Filled out from reference TRBV19 and TRBJ2-1, the complete variable domain reads DGGITQSPKYLFRKEGQNVTLSCEQNLNHDAMYWYRQDPGQGLRLIYYSQIVNDFQKGDIAEGYSVSREKKESFPLTVTSAQKNPTAFYLCASSMVRDGNEQFFGPGTRLTVL.

This clone was recorded a few times. The V and J genes are TRBV23-1 and TRBJ1-2, with a tentative D call TRBD1 (6 bases). TRBV23-1 is assigned to the ORF class and has an uncertain function. The CDR3 has 14 residues. Trimming pared 2 bases from V and 6 bases from J, leaving 13 bases between. The CDR3 spells CASSQPTGRDGYTF. The CDR3, as DNA: TGCGCCAGCAGTCAACCTACAGGGAGAGATGGCTACACCTTC.

The chain is built from TRBV20-1 and TRBJ2-1; D unclear. Germline loops: CDR1 DFQATT, CDR2 SNEGSKA (reference sequence). CDR3 length equals 10 residues. Trimming left V 6 bases short and J 5 bases short, with 5 bases between. The CDR3 reads CSAADNEQFF. DNA for the CDR3: TGCAGTGCGGCGGACAATGAGCAGTTCTTC.

This clone was recorded a few times. The rearrangement links TRBV19 to TRBJ2-7, with TRBD2 as a possible D gene (5 bases). CDR1 is LNHDA, CDR2 SQIVND, per germline (reference sequence). Trimming took 5 bases from V and 2 from J, leaving 19 bases between them. The CDR3 is made up of 16 amino acids. The CDR3 protein is CASSVPGYGSTYEQYF. The DNA for the CDR3 is TGTGCCAGTAGTGTCCCGGGGTATGGGTCTACCTACGAGCAGTACTTC.

The chain joins TRBV4-3 to TRBJ2-6; D possibly corresponds to TRBD1 (5 bases). V was cut by 4 bases and J by 1 base, with 17 bases left in between. This CDR3 has 18 residues. Germline loops: CDR1 LGHNA, CDR2 YSLEER. The CDR3 region has the DNA TGCGCCAGCAGCCCTACGGACAAACTCCCATCTGGGGCCAACGTCCTGACTTTC. Its protein product is CASSPTDKLPSGANVLTF.

CDR3 nucleotide sequence: TGTGCCAGCAGCCCTTTAATGGATTCCCTAGGCAATGAGCAGTTCTTC. It codes for CASSPLMDSLGNEQFF. This chain connects TRBV14 to TRBJ2-1; D is ambiguous. Germline V gives CDR1 SGHDN, CDR2 FVKESK. The V end lost 4 bases, the J end lost 6 bases, and 19 bases lay between the germline ends. The CDR3 spans 16 residues.

V gene TRBV29-1 combines with J gene TRBJ1-1; tentative D call: TRBD1 (5 bases). Germline V gene sequence: CDR1 SQVTM, CDR2 ANQGSEA. The CDR3 covers 10 residues. The V end was cut by 7 bases, the J end by 5 bases, with 8 bases between. As DNA, the CDR3 is TGCAGCGCAGACAGTACTGAAGCTTTCTTT. Amino acids: CSADSTEAFF.

The chain uses TRBV28 and TRBJ2-7; possible D gene TRBD1, 5 bases. Germline-derived CDR1 and CDR2 are MDHEN and SYDVKM. The CDR3 is 13 residues long. Trimming cost V 7 bases and J 5 bases, with 15 bases left between them. CDR3 loop: CASKEQGRDEQYF. For the CDR3, the DNA is TGTGCCAGCAAGGAGCAGGGTCGGGACGAGCAGTACTTC.

This clone appeared a single time. The rearrangement links TRBV4-1 to TRBJ2-5, with D perhaps matching TRBD2 (5 bases). The CDR3 is made up of 14 amino acids. Per germline, CDR1 MGHRA and CDR2 YSYEKL. With 0 bases removed from V and 0 bases from J, the gap between germline ends came to 5 bases. The CDR3: CASSQEDYQETQYF. The DNA for the CDR3 is TGCGCCAGCAGCCAAGAGGACTACCAAGAGACCCAGTACTTC.

This chain connects TRBV7-9 to TRBJ1-2; tentative D call: TRBD1 (5 bases). Trimming removed 3 bases from V and 6 bases from J, with 11 bases in between. Germline values: CDR1 SEHNR, CDR2 FQNEAQ (reference sequence). The CDR3 runs 13 residues. The CDR3 DNA follows: TGTGCCAGCAGCTTGGCAGGGCTGGATGGCTACACCTTC. Encoded protein: CASSLAGLDGYTF.

The chain links TRBV4-1 to TRBJ2-1; a weak D match, TRBD2 (7 bases). The germline V gene has CDR1 MGHRA and CDR2 YSYEKL. This CDR3 has 17 amino acids. The V gene lost 4 bases and the J gene lost 1 base, with 17 bases spanning the gap. This CDR3 is CASSPLGGVGSYNEQFF. The CDR3 coding sequence is TGCGCCAGCAGCCCCTTAGGGGGGGTGGGGTCCTACAATGAGCAGTTCTTC.

The chain recombines TRBV19 with TRBJ2-2; TRBD1 matches at 7 bases. The germline V gene has CDR1 LNHDA and CDR2 SQIVND (reference sequence). V was pared by 3 bases and J by 10 bases, with 11 bases of the junction left unmatched. The CDR3 has 15 residues. CDR3 sequence: CASSILRTGIEELFF. Here the CDR3 DNA reads TGTGCCAGTAGTATTTTGAGGACAGGCATCGAGGAGCTGTTTTTT.

V is TRBV28 and J is TRBJ2-7; D uncertain. V lost 6 bases and J 5 bases, leaving 17 bases between the germline ends. From germline, CDR1 is MDHEN and CDR2 SYDVKM. The CDR3 has 14 amino acids. The CDR3 region is CASSTLNSAHEQYF. The CDR3 nucleotides are TGTGCCAGCAGCACTCTAAACAGTGCCCACGAGCAGTACTTC. Supplemented by reference TRBV28 and TRBJ2-7, the full variable domain reads DVKVTQSSRYLVKRTGEKVFLECVQDMDHENMFWYRQDPGLGLRLIYFSYDVKMKEKGDIPEGYSVSREKKERFSLILESASTNQTSMYLCASSTLNSAHEQYFGPGTRLTVT.

This clone came up a few times. Other DNA sequences from this sample encode an identical CDR3 as well. The chain recombines TRBV7-9 with TRBJ2-7; no definite D call. The CDR3 is made up of 11 amino acids. Germline CDR1 and CDR2: SEHNR and FQNEAQ (reference sequence). Trimming pared 6 bases from V and 7 bases from J, leaving 10 bases between. The DNA of the CDR3 is TGTGCCAGCAGTTTCCCCGGAGAGCAGTACTTC. It codes for CASSFPGEQYF.

The CDR3 loop reads CATSRDGTEAFF. The CDR3 DNA reads TGTGCCACCAGCAGAGATGGGACTGAAGCTTTCTTT. This chain links TRBV15 with TRBJ1-1; D remains ambiguous. The V end lost 0 bases, the J end lost 5 bases, and 4 bases lay between the germline ends. The CDR3 runs to 12 residues. Germline V gene lookup returns CDR1 LNHNV and CDR2 YYDKDF (reference sequence).

This chain connects TRBV7-3 to TRBJ2-3; no clear D. CDR1 and CDR2 (germline): SGHTA, FQGTGA. Trimming took 2 bases from V and 0 from J, leaving 9 bases between them. The CDR3 is 15 residues long. The CDR3 protein is CASSLGQSSTDTQYF. DNA of the CDR3: TGTGCCAGCAGCTTAGGGCAGTCTAGCACAGATACGCAGTATTTT.

This clone was recorded a few times. The CDR3 DNA follows: TGCGCCAGCAGCCAAGCACAGGGACGGAACGAGCAGTACTTC. Its protein product is CASSQAQGRNEQYF. The chain couples TRBV4-1 to TRBJ2-7; possible D gene TRBD1, 6 bases. V was cut by 1 base and J by 5 bases, with 12 bases left in between. From germline, CDR1 is MGHRA and CDR2 YSYEKL. The CDR3 has 14 residues.

The J gene is TRBJ1-4, the V gene TRBV30; D is ambiguous. The CDR3 contains 12 residues. V was cut by 2 bases and J by 7 bases, with 8 bases left in between. Germline CDR1 GTSNPN, CDR2 SVGIG (reference sequence). CDR3 in amino acids: CAWSPEGEKLFF. CDR3 sequence (DNA): TGTGCCTGGAGTCCCGAAGGTGAAAAACTGTTTTTT.